These 15 T cell receptor beta chains were all obtained from the same sample, sequenced in a study of CD8 T cells in ankylosing spondylitis. The study's findings and limits: A TCR beta motif made of under 10 highly homologous variants seemed typical of ankylosing spondylitis blood.

MiXCR, applied by TCRdb to the 5' RACE reads, yields one record per CDR3 protein. This sample has under 450,000 distinct CDR3 sequences, with 15% to 20% found just once. These receptors' antigens are unknown. Sequencing input: blood, either unsorted or a sorted T cell fraction (not recorded which). The source of these receptors is a male donor with ankylosing spondylitis.

This clonotype came up a few times. The chain employs TRBV6-6 and TRBJ1-5, with D tentatively TRBD1 (5 bases). The germline CDR1 and CDR2 sequences are MNHNY and SVGAGI (reference sequence). V was pared by 7 bases and J by 4 bases, with 11 bases between. The CDR3 spans 13 residues. CDR3 loop: CASMRGVNQPQHF. The CDR3 DNA follows: TGTGCCAGCATGCGGGGGGTGAATCAGCCCCAGCATTTT.

The chain couples TRBV5-1 to TRBJ1-1, with a weak D call TRBD1 (5 bases). The CDR3 is made up of 15 amino acids. V lost 3 bases and J lost 1, with 13 bases in between. Germline V CDR1 and CDR2: SGHRS, YFSETQ. CDR3 protein: CASSWDLQENTEAFF. The CDR3 DNA reads as TGCGCCAGCAGCTGGGACCTACAGGAGAACACTGAAGCTTTCTTT.

This clonotype was picked up many times. V usage is TRBV12-3 or TRBV12-4 and J usage is TRBJ2-1; D is perhaps TRBD1 (6 bases). The V gene lost 6 bases and the J gene lost 4 bases, with 16 bases spanning the gap. The CDR3 has 15 amino acids. The CDR3 sequence is CASSLRQGLYNEQFF. The CDR3, as DNA: TGTGCCAGCAGCCTCCGCCAGGGGTTGTACAATGAGCAGTTCTTC.

Only a few counts were recorded for this clonotype. The V call is TRBV20-1, the J call TRBJ2-5; 7 nucleotides line up with TRBD2. There are 12 residues in the CDR3. CDR1 is DFQATT and CDR2 is SNEGSKA in the germline V gene (reference sequence). V trimming: 6 bases; J trimming: 0 bases; junction bases outside the gene matches: 1. The CDR3 coding sequence is TGCAGTGCAAGCGGGAACCAAGAGACCCAGTACTTC. Protein sequence: CSASGNQETQYF.

The genes are TRBV6-2 or TRBV6-3 and TRBJ2-5; no reliable D call. The CDR3 loop spans 12 amino acids. Between the trimmed V and J ends, which lost 6 bases and 5 bases, there was a span of 10 bases. The germline V gene has CDR1 MNHEY and CDR2 SVGEGT. The CDR3 region is CASSPNEETQYF. The CDR3 DNA sequence: TGTGCCAGCAGCCCTAATGAGGAGACCCAGTACTTC.

The chain is built from TRBV14 and TRBJ1-2, with D unresolved. The CDR3 totals 13 residues. CDR1 is SGHDN and CDR2 is FVKESK in the germline V gene. V was shortened by 1 base and J by 4 bases, with 7 bases between the two germline ends. CDR3 in DNA: TGTGCCAGCAGCCAAGTCCCCATCTATGGCTACACCTTC. Residues: CASSQVPIYGYTF.

The table lists this clonotype with a few counts. The gene calls are TRBV2 and TRBJ1-1; 7 bases are a match to TRBD1. This CDR3 is built from 17 residues. In germline, CDR1 is SNHLY, CDR2 FYNNEI. V lost 4 bases to trimming and J lost 6 bases; unmatched junction nucleotides: 17. CDR3 nucleotides: TGTGCCAGCAGTGCTGGGAGGGAGACAGGGCGATTTCCTGAAGCTTTCTTT. Translated, it gives CASSAGRETGRFPEAFF.

The chain has TRBV5-1 and TRBJ2-3; D tentatively reads TRBD1 or TRBD2 (5 bases each). This CDR3 contains 16 residues. The germline V gene encodes CDR1 SGHRS and CDR2 YFSETQ. V dropped 0 bases and J dropped 0 bases, with 11 bases sitting between them. The CDR3 spells CASSLAGTKSTDTQYF. In nucleotides, the CDR3 is TGCGCCAGCAGCTTGGCGGGGACGAAAAGCACAGATACGCAGTATTTT.

This chain links TRBV27 with TRBJ1-5, with D perhaps matching TRBD1 (5 bases). This CDR3 comprises 13 residues. The germline CDR1 and CDR2 sequences are MNHEY and SMNVEV (reference sequence). V was shortened by 2 bases and J by 7 bases, with 9 bases between the two germline ends. The CDR3 nucleotides read TGTGCCAGCAGTTTAAAGACAGAGCAGCCCCAGCATTTT. This encodes CASSLKTEQPQHF.

The chain joins TRBV20-1 to TRBJ2-2, with 8 bases fitting TRBD2. From germline, CDR1 is DFQATT and CDR2 SNEGSKA (reference sequence). V lost 5 bases to trimming and J lost 8 bases; unmatched junction nucleotides: 10. This CDR3 is built from 14 residues. The CDR3 loop is CSAPKGSGGGELFF. The CDR3 bases are TGCAGTGCTCCCAAGGGAAGCGGGGGTGGGGAGCTGTTTTTT.

V gene TRBV3-1 combines with J gene TRBJ1-2; 7 bases line up with TRBD1. The CDR3 runs 15 residues. V was clipped by 4 bases and J by 4 bases; unmatched bases: 9. In germline, CDR1 is LGHDT, CDR2 YNNKEL (reference sequence). In DNA, the CDR3 is TGTGCCAGCAGCCGTAGTCACAGGGGAGCCTATGGCTACACCTTC. Protein: CASSRSHRGAYGYTF.

This chain joins TRBV6-4 and TRBJ2-1; 11 bases are shared with TRBD2. V shed 6 bases and J 3 bases; nucleotides not matched to a gene: 4. Germline-derived CDR1 and CDR2 are MRHNA and SNTAGT. The CDR3 has 15 residues. Written as DNA, the CDR3 is TGTGCCAGCAGGGAGGGGACTAGCGGCTACAATGAGCAGTTCTTC. Amino acid sequence: CASREGTSGYNEQFF.

V is TRBV6-2 or TRBV6-3 and J is TRBJ2-2; no firm D call. The germline V and J ends were trimmed by 2 bases and 5 bases, with 15 bases remaining between them. The CDR3 is 16 amino acids. The germline gives CDR1 MNHEY, CDR2 SVGEGT. The CDR3, as DNA: TGTGCCAGCAGTTACACCTCTATATTGAGGACCGGGGAGCTGTTTTTT. Its protein is CASSYTSILRTGELFF.

This chain connects TRBV14 to TRBJ2-4, with 7 bases identical to TRBD1. Germline V gene lookup returns CDR1 SGHDN and CDR2 FVKESK. Trimming cost V 0 bases and J 13 bases; bases outside gene matches: 6. The CDR3 runs to 13 residues. Written as DNA, the CDR3 is TGTGCCAGCAGCCAAGATCTGGGGACAGCGCAGTACTTC. Translation: CASSQDLGTAQYF.

This clonotype was seen a few times. The rearrangement uses TRBV6-1 and TRBJ1-6; TRBD1 matches at 8 bases. This CDR3 is built from 13 residues. The trim removed 6 bases at V and 7 bases at J, leaving 2 bases unmatched. The V gene's germline CDR1 is MNHNS and CDR2 SASEGT. The CDR3 DNA reads as TGTGCCAGCAGGGACAGGGAGAATTCACCCCTCCACTTT. This sequence encodes CASRDRENSPLHF.